The entry that follows covers one T cell receptor beta chain sequence. Its target is not known. The sample originates from a study of CD4 T cells in relation to SARS-CoV-2 and coronaviruses. The CDR3 spans 16 residues. Germline trimming cut 5 bases from V and 1 base from J; bases unmatched to any gene: 5. Germline CDR1 WSHSY, CDR2 SAAADI. Profiled with immunoSEQ multiplex PCR; TCRdb holds only in-frame clones, not every one. The sample contains 21,000 or so clones, approximately 82% of which appear only once. Before the COVID-19 pandemic, during about 2011-2019, CD4+ T cells were taken from unexposed donors. CD4+ T cells were isolated from the cells after about nine days of culture. Half the medium was replaced with IL-2 medium on days 3 and 7.

The TCR was taken from a human donor in good health. The V and J genes are TRBV10-2 and TRBJ1-1, with TRBD1 identical over 12 bases. Specimen: CD4+ T cells from PBMCs, cultured in vitro. CDR3 loop: CASSFGTGGANTEAFF. DNA for the CDR3: TGCGCCAGCAGTTTTGGGACAGGGGGCGCGAACACTGAAGCTTTCTTT.